The clone carrying this T cell receptor beta chain showed up just once. Per the germline V gene, CDR1 is PRHDT and CDR2 is FYEKMQ (reference sequence). The CDR3 length is 14 residues. J lost 2 bases, V lost 4 bases, and 5 bases had no gene match. The sample belongs to a study of OX40 agonist ivuxolimab in advanced cancers. TCRdb's table, derived via immunoSEQ multiplex PCR, lists solely in-frame clones and lacks some. The sample holds over 9,500 clones; 55% to 75% are singletons and the top ten take approximately 24%. This specimen consisted of CD4+ or CD8+ T cells sorted from blood, obtained in a trial of the OX40 agonist ivuxolimab. The V call is TRBV13, the J call TRBJ2-7, with TRBD2 identical over 7 bases. The clonotype was recovered from an adult with an advanced solid tumor such as melanoma, head and neck, liver or kidney cancer. Here the CDR3 DNA reads TGTGCCAGCAGCTACACCGGGACTACCTACGAGCAGTACTTC. This gives the protein CASSYTGTTYEQYF.